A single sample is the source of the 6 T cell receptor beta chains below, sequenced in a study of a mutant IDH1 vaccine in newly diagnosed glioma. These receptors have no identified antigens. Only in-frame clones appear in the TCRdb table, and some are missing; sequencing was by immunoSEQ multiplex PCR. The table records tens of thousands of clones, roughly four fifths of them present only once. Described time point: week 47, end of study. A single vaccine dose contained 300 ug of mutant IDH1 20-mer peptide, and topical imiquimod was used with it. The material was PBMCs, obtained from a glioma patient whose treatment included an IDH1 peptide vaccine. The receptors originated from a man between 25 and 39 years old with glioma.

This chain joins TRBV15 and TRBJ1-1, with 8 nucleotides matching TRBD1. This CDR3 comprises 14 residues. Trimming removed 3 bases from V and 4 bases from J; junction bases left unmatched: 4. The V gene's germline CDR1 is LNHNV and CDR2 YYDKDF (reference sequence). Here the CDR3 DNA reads TGTGCCACCAGCAGGGGACAGGTCGGCACTGAAGCTTTCTTT. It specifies CATSRGQVGTEAFF.

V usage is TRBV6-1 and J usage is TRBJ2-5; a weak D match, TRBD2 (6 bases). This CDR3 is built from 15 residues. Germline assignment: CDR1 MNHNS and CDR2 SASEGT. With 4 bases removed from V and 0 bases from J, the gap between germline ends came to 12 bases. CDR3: CASSGVTGDQETQYF. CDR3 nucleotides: TGTGCCAGCAGTGGCGTGACGGGGGACCAAGAGACCCAGTACTTC.

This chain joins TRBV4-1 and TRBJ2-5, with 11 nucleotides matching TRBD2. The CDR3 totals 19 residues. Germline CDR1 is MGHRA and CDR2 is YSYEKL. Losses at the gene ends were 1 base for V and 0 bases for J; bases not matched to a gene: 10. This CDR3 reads CASSQVRTSGGRYQETQYF. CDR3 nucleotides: TGCGCCAGCAGCCAAGTACGCACTAGCGGGGGCCGGTACCAAGAGACCCAGTACTTC.

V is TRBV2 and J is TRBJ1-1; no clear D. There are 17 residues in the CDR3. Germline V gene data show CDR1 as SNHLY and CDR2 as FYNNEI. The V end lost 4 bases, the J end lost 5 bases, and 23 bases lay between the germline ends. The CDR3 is CASSVIRNAEGRTEAFF. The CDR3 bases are TGTGCCAGCAGTGTAATTAGAAATGCCGAAGGTCGAACTGAAGCTTTCTTT.

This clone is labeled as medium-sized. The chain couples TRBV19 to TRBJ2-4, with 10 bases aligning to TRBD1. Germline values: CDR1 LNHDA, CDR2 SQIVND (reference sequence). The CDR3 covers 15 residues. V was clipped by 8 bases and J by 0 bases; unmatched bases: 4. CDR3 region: CASPDRGLAKNIQYF. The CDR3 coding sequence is TGTGCCAGTCCAGACAGGGGGCTAGCCAAAAACATTCAGTACTTC.

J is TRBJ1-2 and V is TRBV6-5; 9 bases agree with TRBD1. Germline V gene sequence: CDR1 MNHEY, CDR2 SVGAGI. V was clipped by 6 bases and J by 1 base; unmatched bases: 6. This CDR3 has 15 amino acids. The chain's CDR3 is CASRGRTGDNYGYTF. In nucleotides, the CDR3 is TGTGCCAGCAGGGGACGGACAGGGGATAACTATGGCTACACCTTC.